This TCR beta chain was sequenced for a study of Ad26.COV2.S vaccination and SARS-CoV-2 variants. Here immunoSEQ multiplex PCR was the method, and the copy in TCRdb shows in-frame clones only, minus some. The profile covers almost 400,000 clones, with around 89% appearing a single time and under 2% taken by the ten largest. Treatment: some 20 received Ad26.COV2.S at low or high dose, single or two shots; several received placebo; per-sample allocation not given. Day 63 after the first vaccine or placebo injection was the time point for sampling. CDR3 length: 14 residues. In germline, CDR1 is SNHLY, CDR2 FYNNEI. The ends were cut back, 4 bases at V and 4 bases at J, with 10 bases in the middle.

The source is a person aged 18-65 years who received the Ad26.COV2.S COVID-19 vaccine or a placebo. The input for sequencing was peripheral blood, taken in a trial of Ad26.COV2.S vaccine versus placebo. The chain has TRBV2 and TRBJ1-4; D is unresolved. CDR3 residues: CASSANSVNEKLFF. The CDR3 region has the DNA TGTGCCAGCAGTGCAAACAGTGTTAATGAAAAACTGTTTTTT.